Presented here are 25 T cell receptor beta chains from one specimen sequenced in a study of T-cell memory formation after mild COVID-19. TCRdb re-derived calls from the 5' RACE reads in MiXCR, one entry per CDR3 protein. Of tens of thousands of distinct CDR3 sequences in the sample, 12% were seen once. Material: PBMCs or a T cell subset sorted from them (not recorded which). The receptors stem from a man between 18 and 35 years old who had mild COVID-19 (a few samples of this study predate the infection). Cell type and time point are not known.

This clonotype was counted only a few times. The chain is built from TRBV4-3 and TRBJ1-2; unclear D gene. Per germline, CDR1 LGHNA and CDR2 YSLEER. This CDR3 region has 14 residues. Trimming removed 1 base at V and 5 bases at J, with 11 bases between. CDR3 in amino acids: CASSQVGRGYGYTF. CDR3 sequence (DNA): TGCGCCAGCAGCCAAGTAGGCCGAGGGTATGGCTACACCTTC.

This clonotype has more than one count but fewer than ten. The V call is TRBV20-1, the J call TRBJ2-3; TRBD2 agrees at 8 bases. Germline CDR1 reads DFQATT; CDR2 reads SNEGSKA (reference sequence). The CDR3 is 13 residues long. CDR3 sequence: CRPGAGDTDTQYF. Here the CDR3 DNA reads TGCAGGCCAGGAGCGGGGGACACAGATACGCAGTATTTT.

Here the CDR3 DNA reads TGTGCCAGCAGCTTACAACCGGGGTTGGGCACAGATACGCAGTATTTT. Its protein product is CASSLQPGLGTDTQYF. This rearrangement joins TRBV7-2 to TRBJ2-3, with a weak D call TRBD2 (5 bases). Trimming cost V 2 bases and J 1 base, with 13 bases left between them. The V gene's germline CDR1 is SGHTA and CDR2 FQGNSA. The CDR3 is 16 amino acids. Drawing the rest from reference TRBV7-2 and TRBJ2-3, the complete variable domain is GAGVSQSPSNKVTEKGKDVELRCDPISGHTALYWYRQSLGQGLEFLIYFQGNSAPDKSGLPSDRFSAERTGGSVSTLTIQRTQQEDSAVYLCASSLQPGLGTDTQYFGPGTRLTVL.

Only a few counts were recorded for this clonotype. The V call is TRBV4-1, the J call TRBJ1-1; the D is unclear. This CDR3 spans 15 amino acids. Between the trimmed V and J ends, which lost 2 bases and 1 base, there was a span of 11 bases. Germline CDR1 is MGHRA and CDR2 is YSYEKL. CDR3: CASSQWLGPNTEAFF. The CDR3 DNA sequence: TGCGCCAGCAGCCAATGGTTAGGACCGAACACTGAAGCTTTCTTT.

V gene TRBV29-1 combines with J gene TRBJ1-5; D is uncertain. With 4 bases removed from V and 6 bases from J, the gap between germline ends came to 13 bases. Germline V gene data show CDR1 as SQVTM and CDR2 as ANQGSEA. The CDR3 consists of 13 residues. The chain's CDR3 is CSVGHGRGQPQHF. Here the CDR3 DNA reads TGCAGCGTTGGACACGGGCGAGGTCAGCCCCAGCATTTT.

This clonotype was found a few times. The rearrangement links TRBV11-2 to TRBJ2-7; D gene uncertain. This CDR3 region has 14 residues. CDR1 and CDR2 from the germline V gene are SGHAT and FQNNGV. V dropped 1 base and J dropped 2 bases, with 9 bases sitting between them. In nucleotides, the CDR3 is TGTGCCAGCAGCTTAGCCGACCGAGCCTACGAGCAGTACGTC. Translated: CASSLADRAYEQYV.

The rearrangement joins TRBV5-1 to TRBJ2-1; D possibly corresponds to TRBD1 (6 bases). Germline V CDR1 and CDR2: SGHRS, YFSETQ. The length of the CDR3 is 16 residues. The V end lost 3 bases, the J end lost 4 bases, and 17 bases lay between the germline ends. CDR3 sequence reads: CASSSNPGATYNEQFF. CDR3 bases: TGCGCCAGCAGCTCGAATCCAGGGGCTACTTACAATGAGCAGTTCTTC.

The chain carries TRBV4-3 and TRBJ2-3; D is tentatively TRBD1 or TRBD2 (5 bases each). Germline V gives CDR1 LGHNA, CDR2 YSLEER. Trimming took 2 bases from V and 2 from J, leaving 11 bases between them. The CDR3 runs to 15 residues. In DNA, the CDR3 is TGCGCCAGCAGCCAACGGGGACCCTCCACAGATACGCAGTATTTT. Residues: CASSQRGPSTDTQYF.

The chain recombines TRBV6-1 with TRBJ2-7; D unresolved. V gave up 3 bases and J gave up 2 bases, with 2 bases separating them. This CDR3 is 11 amino acids long. Germline V gene data show CDR1 as MNHNS and CDR2 as SASEGT. As DNA, the CDR3 is TGTGCCAGCAGTGAGACCTACGAGCAGTACGTC. This sequence encodes CASSETYEQYV.

This clonotype is medium-sized within its sample. The J gene is TRBJ2-3, the V gene TRBV2; no clear D gene. Germline V gives CDR1 SNHLY, CDR2 FYNNEI. The V end was cut by 1 base, the J end by 6 bases, with 11 bases between. The CDR3 runs to 14 residues. The CDR3 coding sequence is TGTGCCAGCAGTGAAGTGCCAGGATGGGATACGCAGTATTTT. It encodes CASSEVPGWDTQYF.

The rearrangement links TRBV7-2 to TRBJ2-1; TRBD2 matches at 9 bases. Trimming removed 5 bases from V and 7 bases from J; junction bases left unmatched: 9. Germline V gives CDR1 SGHTA, CDR2 FQGNSA. The length of the CDR3 is 15 residues. The CDR3 protein is CASSPGTSIPNEQFF. The CDR3 nucleotides are TGTGCCAGCAGCCCCGGGACTAGCATACCAAATGAGCAGTTCTTC.

J is TRBJ2-2 and V is TRBV5-1; D not resolved. CDR1 is SGHRS and CDR2 is YFSETQ in the germline V gene. Trimming stripped 1 base from V and 6 bases from J, with 4 bases between. The CDR3 runs 12 residues. CDR3 loop: CASSLFSGELFF. In DNA, the CDR3 is TGCGCCAGCAGCTTGTTCTCCGGGGAGCTGTTTTTT.

A few counts support this clonotype. The rearrangement uses TRBV5-1 and TRBJ1-3, with D maybe TRBD1 (5 bases). Germline V gives CDR1 SGHRS, CDR2 YFSETQ. The CDR3 runs to 17 residues. V lost 3 bases to trimming and J lost 0 bases, with 16 bases between them. This CDR3 reads CASSWAGTGSSGNTIYF. Written as DNA, the CDR3 is TGCGCCAGCAGCTGGGCTGGGACGGGGAGCTCTGGAAACACCATATATTTT. The full variable domain, in which reference TRBV5-1 and TRBJ1-3 provide the parts outside the CDR3, is KAGVTQTPRYLIKTRGQQVTLSCSPISGHRSVSWYQQTPGQGLQFLFEYFSETQRNKGNFPGRFSGRQFSNSRSEMNVSTLELGDSALYLCASSWAGTGSSGNTIYFGEGSWLTVV.

This CDR3 is CASSQGADYGYTF. The CDR3 DNA is TGTGCCAGCAGCCAAGGAGCGGATTATGGCTACACCTTC. V usage is TRBV4-2 and J usage is TRBJ1-2; no definite D call. The CDR3 is 13 amino acids. Per germline, CDR1 LGHNA and CDR2 YNFKEQ. The germline V and J ends were trimmed by 1 base and 5 bases, with 8 bases remaining between them.

This clonotype was seen only a few times. The chain joins TRBV2 to TRBJ1-1; possible D gene TRBD1, 6 bases. This CDR3 spans 11 amino acids. Germline V gives CDR1 SNHLY, CDR2 FYNNEI. V was shortened by 5 bases and J by 8 bases, with 9 bases between the two germline ends. CDR3 coding DNA: TGTGCCAGCAGTTACGACAGGGAAGCTTTCTTT. It translates to CASSYDREAFF.

V usage is TRBV5-6 and J usage is TRBJ1-1; weak D call: TRBD1 (5 bases). Germline V gives CDR1 SGHDT, CDR2 YYEEEE. Between the trimmed V and J ends, which lost 0 bases and 3 bases, there was a span of 9 bases. There are 14 residues in the CDR3. CDR3 nucleotide sequence: TGTGCCAGCAGCTTGGCGGGGGGGTACACTGAAGCTTTCTTT. This sequence encodes CASSLAGGYTEAFF.

There are a few counts of this clonotype. The chain has TRBV5-1 and TRBJ1-1, with D possibly being TRBD1 (6 bases). Germline CDR1 reads SGHRS; CDR2 reads YFSETQ. The CDR3 contains 14 residues. Trimming shortened V by 7 bases and J by 7 bases, and 20 bases separated the two germline ends. CDR3 in amino acids: CASHQGRRKDEAFF. The CDR3 nucleotides read TGCGCCAGCCACCAGGGGCGTAGGAAGGATGAAGCTTTCTTT. Variable domain in full (rest from reference TRBV5-1 and TRBJ1-1): KAGVTQTPRYLIKTRGQQVTLSCSPISGHRSVSWYQQTPGQGLQFLFEYFSETQRNKGNFPGRFSGRQFSNSRSEMNVSTLELGDSALYLCASHQGRRKDEAFFGQGTRLTVV.

The chain links TRBV7-2 to TRBJ2-1; D not certain. Germline CDR1 is SGHTA and CDR2 is FQGNSA. The germline V and J ends were trimmed by 4 bases and 6 bases, with 7 bases remaining between them. CDR3 length: 12 amino acids. CDR3 in amino acids: CASSSKGNEQFF. CDR3 DNA sequence: TGTGCCAGCAGCTCCAAGGGCAATGAGCAGTTCTTC.

The rearrangement joins TRBV20-1 to TRBJ1-2, with 9 bases lining up with TRBD1. Germline values: CDR1 DFQATT, CDR2 SNEGSKA (reference sequence). The CDR3 is 12 amino acids. V was clipped by 3 bases and J by 7 bases; unmatched bases: 3. The CDR3 sequence: CSASRQGGGYTF. The DNA of the CDR3 is TGCAGTGCTAGCCGACAGGGGGGTGGCTACACCTTC.

This clonotype was detected ten times or more. This chain connects TRBV9 to TRBJ2-3, with a tentative D call TRBD2 (6 bases). This CDR3 comprises 13 residues. The V and J ends lost 3 bases and 4 bases respectively, with 9 bases between them. The germline V gene has CDR1 SGDLS and CDR2 YYNGEE. The CDR3 loop reads CASSETGADTQYF. In DNA form, the CDR3 reads TGTGCCAGCAGCGAAACGGGGGCAGATACGCAGTATTTT.

This clonotype is deemed medium-sized. The gene calls are TRBV5-1 and TRBJ2-3, with 12 positions matching TRBD2. The CDR3 sequence is 17 residues long. Germline lookup yields CDR1 SGHRS and CDR2 YFSETQ. Trimming took 0 bases from V and 7 from J; bases not matched to a gene: 9. The CDR3 nucleotides read TGCGCCAGCAGCTTGGAGACTAGCGGGGGCCCGGGGCATACGCAGTATTTT. It specifies CASSLETSGGPGHTQYF.

This clonotype was observed a handful of times. The V and J genes are TRBV7-9 and TRBJ2-7; D is uncertain. The CDR3 runs to 14 residues. V was cut by 3 bases and J by 5 bases, with 14 bases left in between. Germline assignment: CDR1 SEHNR and CDR2 FQNEAQ (reference sequence). CDR3 nucleotides: TGTGCCAGCAGCTTGGTAGGGTTCATTGACGAGCAGTACTTC. Protein product: CASSLVGFIDEQYF.

The chain joins TRBV19 to TRBJ1-2; D gene ambiguous. V lost 3 bases and J 2 bases, leaving 16 bases between the germline ends. Looked up from germline, CDR1 is LNHDA and CDR2 is SQIVND (reference sequence). This CDR3 has 16 amino acids. CDR3 residues: CASSIISPGRNYGYTF. The CDR3 DNA reads as TGTGCCAGTAGTATTATCTCGCCGGGGAGGAACTATGGCTACACCTTC.

The gene calls are TRBV7-9 and TRBJ1-1, with D perhaps matching TRBD1 (5 bases). The germline CDR1 and CDR2 sequences are SEHNR and FQNEAQ (reference sequence). Trimming took off 7 bases at V and 4 bases at J, with 16 bases between the two ends. CDR3 length: 14 residues. Here the CDR3 reads CASTRDGTFTEAFF. The CDR3, as DNA: TGTGCCAGCACCCGGGACGGGACCTTCACTGAAGCTTTCTTT.

The chain carries TRBV7-2 and TRBJ2-1; 8 nucleotides align to TRBD2. The CDR3 loop spans 14 amino acids. V lost 2 bases and J lost 10; bases outside the gene matches: 7. CDR1 and CDR2 from the germline V gene are SGHTA and FQGNSA. The CDR3: CASSLYAGGPEQFF. CDR3 coding DNA: TGTGCCAGCAGCTTATACGCGGGGGGCCCCGAGCAGTTCTTC.